The T cell receptor (beta chain) described here comes from a study of CD8+ T cells in alopecia areata. Following RNA extraction, reverse transcription yielded cDNA that acted as the sequencing template. Here immunoSEQ multiplex PCR was the method, and the copy in TCRdb shows in-frame clones only, minus some. In the table there are about 200,000 clones, roughly 57% of which are singletons. The TCR originated in a human donor with alopecia areata. The sequencing here drew on CD4+ T cells sorted from blood, taken at week 0.

Written as DNA, the CDR3 is TGTGCCAGCAGCCTACAGGGGATCAGCACAGATACGCAGTATTTT. Residues: CASSLQGISTDTQYF. The chain joins TRBV7-3 to TRBJ2-3; 7 nucleotides agree with TRBD1. The germline V gene encodes CDR1 SGHTA and CDR2 FQGTGA. V was pared by 5 bases and J by 0 bases, with 5 bases of the junction left unmatched. The CDR3 has 15 amino acids.